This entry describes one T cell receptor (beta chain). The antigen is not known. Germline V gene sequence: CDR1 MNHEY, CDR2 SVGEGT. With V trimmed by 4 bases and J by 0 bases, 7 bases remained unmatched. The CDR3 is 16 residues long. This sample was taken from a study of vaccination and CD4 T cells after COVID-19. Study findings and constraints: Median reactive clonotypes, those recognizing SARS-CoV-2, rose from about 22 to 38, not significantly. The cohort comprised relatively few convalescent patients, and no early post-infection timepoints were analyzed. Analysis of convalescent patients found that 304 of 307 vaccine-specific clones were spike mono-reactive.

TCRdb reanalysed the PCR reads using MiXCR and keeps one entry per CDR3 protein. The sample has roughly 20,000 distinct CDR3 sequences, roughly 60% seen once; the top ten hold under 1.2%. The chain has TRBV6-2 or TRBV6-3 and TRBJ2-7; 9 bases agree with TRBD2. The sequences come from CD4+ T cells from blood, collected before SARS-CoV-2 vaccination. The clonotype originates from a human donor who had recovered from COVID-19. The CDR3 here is CASSFAASGISYEQYF. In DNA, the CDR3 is TGTGCCAGCAGTTTCGCGGCTAGCGGGATCTCCTACGAGCAGTACTTC.